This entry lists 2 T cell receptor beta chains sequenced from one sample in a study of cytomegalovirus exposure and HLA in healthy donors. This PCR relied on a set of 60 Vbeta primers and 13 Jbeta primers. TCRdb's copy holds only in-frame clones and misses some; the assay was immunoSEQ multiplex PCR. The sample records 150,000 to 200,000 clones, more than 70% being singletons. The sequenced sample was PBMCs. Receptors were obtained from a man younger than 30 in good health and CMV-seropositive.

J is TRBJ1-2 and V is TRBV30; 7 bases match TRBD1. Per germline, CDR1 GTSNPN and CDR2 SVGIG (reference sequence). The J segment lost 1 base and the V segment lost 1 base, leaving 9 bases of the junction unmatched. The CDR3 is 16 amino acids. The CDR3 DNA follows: TGTGCCTGGAGTGCAGAAGACAGGGTGGATAACTATGGCTACACCTTC. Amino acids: CAWSAEDRVDNYGYTF.

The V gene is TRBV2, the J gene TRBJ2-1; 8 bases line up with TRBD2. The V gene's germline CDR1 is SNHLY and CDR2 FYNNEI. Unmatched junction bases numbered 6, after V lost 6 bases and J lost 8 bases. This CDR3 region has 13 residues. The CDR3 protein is CASSGRAFDEQFF. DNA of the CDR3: TGTGCCAGCAGCGGGAGGGCCTTTGATGAGCAGTTCTTC.